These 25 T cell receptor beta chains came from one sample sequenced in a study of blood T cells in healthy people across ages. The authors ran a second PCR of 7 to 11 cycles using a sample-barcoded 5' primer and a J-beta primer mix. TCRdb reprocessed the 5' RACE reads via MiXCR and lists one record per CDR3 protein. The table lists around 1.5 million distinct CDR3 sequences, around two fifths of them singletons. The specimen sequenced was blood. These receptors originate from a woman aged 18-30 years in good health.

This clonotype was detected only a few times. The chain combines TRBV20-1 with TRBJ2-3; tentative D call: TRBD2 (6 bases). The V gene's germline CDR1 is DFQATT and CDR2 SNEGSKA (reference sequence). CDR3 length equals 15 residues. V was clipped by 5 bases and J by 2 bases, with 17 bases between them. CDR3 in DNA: TGCAGTGCTCTCCTCTCCGCGGGGACCACAGATACGCAGTATTTT. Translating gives CSALLSAGTTDTQYF.

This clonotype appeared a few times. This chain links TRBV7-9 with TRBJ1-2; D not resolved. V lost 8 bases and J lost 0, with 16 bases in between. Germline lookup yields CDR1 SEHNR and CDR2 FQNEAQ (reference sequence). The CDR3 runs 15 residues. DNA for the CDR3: TGTGCCAGCTCCCTCCCGGAGGCAACTAACTATGGCTACACCTTC. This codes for CASSLPEATNYGYTF.

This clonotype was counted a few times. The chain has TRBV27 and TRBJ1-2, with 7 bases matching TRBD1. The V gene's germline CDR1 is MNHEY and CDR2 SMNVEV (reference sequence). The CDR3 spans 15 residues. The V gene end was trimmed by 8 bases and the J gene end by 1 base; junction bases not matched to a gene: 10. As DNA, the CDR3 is TGTGCCAGCTCCACTGGGACAGAGCTTAACTATGGCTACACCTTC. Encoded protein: CASSTGTELNYGYTF.

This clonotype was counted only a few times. CDR3 nucleotide sequence: TGCAGTGCTCCCCAGCAACAAGGGGGGGACAATGAGCAGTTCTTC. Protein product: CSAPQQQGGDNEQFF. The chain links TRBV20-1 to TRBJ2-1; a possible D gene is TRBD2 (7 bases). The CDR3 consists of 15 residues. V was shortened by 5 bases and J by 5 bases, with 19 bases between the two germline ends. Looked up from germline, CDR1 is DFQATT and CDR2 is SNEGSKA (reference sequence).

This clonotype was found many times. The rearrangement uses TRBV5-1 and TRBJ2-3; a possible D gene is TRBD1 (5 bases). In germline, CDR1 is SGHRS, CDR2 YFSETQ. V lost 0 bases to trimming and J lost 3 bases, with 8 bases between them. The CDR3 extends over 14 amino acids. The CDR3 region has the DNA TGCGCCAGCAGCTTGGAGTCAGGGACAGATACGCAGTATTTT. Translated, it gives CASSLESGTDTQYF.

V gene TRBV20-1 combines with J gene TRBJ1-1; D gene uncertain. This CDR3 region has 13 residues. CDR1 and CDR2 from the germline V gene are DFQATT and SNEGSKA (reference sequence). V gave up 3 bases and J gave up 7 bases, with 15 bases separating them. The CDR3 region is CSARLGLGGEAFF. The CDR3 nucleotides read TGCAGTGCTAGGCTCGGGTTGGGAGGTGAAGCTTTCTTT.

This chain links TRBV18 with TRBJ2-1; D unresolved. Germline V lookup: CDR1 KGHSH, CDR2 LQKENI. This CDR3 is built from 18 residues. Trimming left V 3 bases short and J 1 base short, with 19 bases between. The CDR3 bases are TGTGCCAGCTCACCGGGTCCCTCGGACGCGAAGTCCTACAATGAGCAGTTCTTC. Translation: CASSPGPSDAKSYNEQFF.

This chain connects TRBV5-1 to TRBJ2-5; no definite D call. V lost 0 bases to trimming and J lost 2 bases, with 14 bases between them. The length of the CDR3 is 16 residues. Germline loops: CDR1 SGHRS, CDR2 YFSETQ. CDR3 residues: CASSLGSPDPQETQYF. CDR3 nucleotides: TGCGCCAGCAGCTTGGGGTCTCCCGATCCACAAGAGACCCAGTACTTC.

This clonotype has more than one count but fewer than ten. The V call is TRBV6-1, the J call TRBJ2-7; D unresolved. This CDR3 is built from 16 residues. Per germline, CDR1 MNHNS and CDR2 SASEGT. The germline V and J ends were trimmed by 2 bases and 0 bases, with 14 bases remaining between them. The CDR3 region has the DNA TGTGCCAGCAGTGAAATTTTCCCCGTGAGCTCCTACGAGCAGTACTTC. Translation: CASSEIFPVSSYEQYF.

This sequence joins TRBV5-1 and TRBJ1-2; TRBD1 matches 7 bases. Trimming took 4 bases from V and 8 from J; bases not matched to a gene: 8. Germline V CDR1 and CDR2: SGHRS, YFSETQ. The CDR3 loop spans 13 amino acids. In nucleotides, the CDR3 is TGCGCCAGCAGCGAACCAGGGGGGGCCGGCTACACCTTC. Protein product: CASSEPGGAGYTF.

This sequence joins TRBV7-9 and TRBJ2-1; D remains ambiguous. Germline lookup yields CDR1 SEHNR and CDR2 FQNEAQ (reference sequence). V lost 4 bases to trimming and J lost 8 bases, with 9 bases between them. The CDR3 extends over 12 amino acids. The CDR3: CASSSHIDEQFF. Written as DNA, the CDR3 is TGTGCCAGCAGCTCACATATCGATGAGCAGTTCTTC.

The CDR3 here is CATTEYNEQFF. The CDR3 DNA sequence: TGTGCCACCACGGAGTACAATGAGCAGTTCTTC. The chain has TRBV6-1 and TRBJ2-1, with D unclear. Germline V gives CDR1 MNHNS, CDR2 SASEGT. The ends were cut back, 10 bases at V and 4 bases at J, with 8 bases in the middle. The CDR3 is made up of 11 amino acids.

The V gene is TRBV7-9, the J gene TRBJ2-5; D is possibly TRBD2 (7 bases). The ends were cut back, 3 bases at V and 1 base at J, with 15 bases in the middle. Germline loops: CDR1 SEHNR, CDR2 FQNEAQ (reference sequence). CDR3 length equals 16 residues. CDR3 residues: CASSFRPGGLQETQYF. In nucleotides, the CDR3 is TGTGCCAGCAGCTTTCGACCGGGGGGCCTCCAAGAGACCCAGTACTTC.

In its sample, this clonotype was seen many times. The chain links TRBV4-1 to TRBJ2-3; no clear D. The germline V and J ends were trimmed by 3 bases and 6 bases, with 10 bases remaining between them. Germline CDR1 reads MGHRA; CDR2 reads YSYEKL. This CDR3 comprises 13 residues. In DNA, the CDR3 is TGCGCCAGCAGCCAGGCCACAGCGGATACGCAGTATTTT. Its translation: CASSQATADTQYF.

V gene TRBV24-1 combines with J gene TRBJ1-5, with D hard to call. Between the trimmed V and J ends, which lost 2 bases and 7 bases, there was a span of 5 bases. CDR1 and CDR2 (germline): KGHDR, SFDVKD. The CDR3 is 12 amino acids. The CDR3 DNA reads TGTGCCACCAGTGATTCAATGCAGCCCCAGCATTTT. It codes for CATSDSMQPQHF.

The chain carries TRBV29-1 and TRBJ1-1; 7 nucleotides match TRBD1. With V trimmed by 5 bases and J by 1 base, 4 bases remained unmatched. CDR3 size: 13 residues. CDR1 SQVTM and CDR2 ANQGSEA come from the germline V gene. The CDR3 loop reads CSVRDSENTEAFF. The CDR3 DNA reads TGCAGCGTTAGGGACAGCGAGAACACTGAAGCTTTCTTT.

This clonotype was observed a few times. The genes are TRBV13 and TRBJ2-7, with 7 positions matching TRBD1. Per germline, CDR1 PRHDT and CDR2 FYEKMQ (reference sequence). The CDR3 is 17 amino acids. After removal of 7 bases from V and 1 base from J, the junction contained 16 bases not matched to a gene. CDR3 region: CASTRQGKALTSYEQYF. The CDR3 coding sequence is TGTGCCAGCACCAGACAGGGTAAGGCCCTTACTTCCTACGAGCAGTACTTC.

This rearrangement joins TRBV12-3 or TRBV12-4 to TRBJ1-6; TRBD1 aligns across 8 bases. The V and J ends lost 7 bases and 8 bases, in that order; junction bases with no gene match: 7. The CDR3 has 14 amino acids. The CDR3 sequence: CASNIGQGYSPLHF. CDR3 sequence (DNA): TGTGCCAGCAACATAGGACAGGGTTATTCACCCCTCCACTTT.

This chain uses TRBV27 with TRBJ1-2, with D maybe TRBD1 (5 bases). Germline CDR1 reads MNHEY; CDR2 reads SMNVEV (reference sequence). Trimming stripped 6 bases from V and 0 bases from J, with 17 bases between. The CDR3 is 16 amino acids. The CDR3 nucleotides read TGTGCCAGCAGCTCCTGGCCGGGACTCCCTAACTATGGCTACACCTTC. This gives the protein CASSSWPGLPNYGYTF.

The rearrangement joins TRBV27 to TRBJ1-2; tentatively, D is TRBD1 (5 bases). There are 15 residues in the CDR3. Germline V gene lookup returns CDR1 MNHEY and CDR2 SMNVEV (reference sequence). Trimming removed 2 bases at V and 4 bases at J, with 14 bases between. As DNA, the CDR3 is TGTGCCAGCAGTTTAGCGGGGAGGGGCACCTATGGCTACACCTTC. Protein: CASSLAGRGTYGYTF.

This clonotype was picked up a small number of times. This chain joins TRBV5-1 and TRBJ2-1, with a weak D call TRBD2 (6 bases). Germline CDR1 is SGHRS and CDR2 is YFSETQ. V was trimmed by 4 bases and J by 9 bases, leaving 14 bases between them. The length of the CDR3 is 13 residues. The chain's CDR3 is CASSMRNGGEQFF. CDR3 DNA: TGCGCCAGCAGCATGCGGAACGGGGGTGAGCAGTTCTTC.

The CDR3 coding sequence is TGTGCCATCAGTGAGTCCCGAGGAGGGTCTGGAAACACCATATATTTT. This translates into CAISESRGGSGNTIYF. V is TRBV10-3 and J is TRBJ1-3; unclear D gene. V lost 0 bases and J 1 base, leaving 10 bases between the germline ends. Germline V gene lookup returns CDR1 ENHRY and CDR2 SYGVKD. This CDR3 is 16 amino acids long.

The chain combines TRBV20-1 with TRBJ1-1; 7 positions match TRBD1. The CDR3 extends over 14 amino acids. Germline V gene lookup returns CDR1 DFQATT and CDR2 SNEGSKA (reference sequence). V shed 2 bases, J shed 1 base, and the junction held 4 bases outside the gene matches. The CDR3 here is CSARWDRSNTEAFF. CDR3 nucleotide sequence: TGCAGTGCTAGATGGGACAGATCGAACACTGAAGCTTTCTTT.

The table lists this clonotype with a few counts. CDR3 in DNA: TGCGCCAGCAGCCGCCGACAGGGTAACTACGAGCAGTACTTC. Protein: CASSRRQGNYEQYF. The chain combines TRBV5-1 with TRBJ2-7, with 7 bases lining up with TRBD1. V was clipped by 4 bases and J by 3 bases; unmatched bases: 7. This CDR3 region has 14 residues. CDR1 and CDR2 (germline): SGHRS, YFSETQ.

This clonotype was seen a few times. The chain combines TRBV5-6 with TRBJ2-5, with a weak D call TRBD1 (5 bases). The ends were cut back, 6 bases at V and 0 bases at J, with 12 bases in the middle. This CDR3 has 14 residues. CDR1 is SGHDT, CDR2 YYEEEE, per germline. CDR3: CASNLLTDQETQYF. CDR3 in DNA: TGTGCCAGCAACCTACTGACAGACCAAGAGACCCAGTACTTC.